The rows below give T cell receptor beta chains drawn from one sample of a study of blood T cell repertoires in COVID-19. Assay used: immunoSEQ multiplex PCR; TCRdb lists only in-frame clones, some missing. The sample yields roughly 100,000 clones, around 88% seen once. Sequenced: peripheral blood. These TCRs come from a human donor in a cohort sampled during active COVID-19. CDR3s include the opening cysteine and the closing phenylalanine or tryptophan. D genes are given only for firm matches. A row's size may be missing; if present it is once, few, many or a size class.

j_call: TRBJ1-2; v_call: TRBV18; clone_size: .; d_call: TRBD1; cdr3_nt: TGTGCCAGCTCACCAATCGACAGGGTCATGGGCGGCTACACCTTC; cdr3_aa: CASSPIDRVMGGYTF
j_call: TRBJ2-5; v_call: TRBV9; clone_size: .; d_call: TRBD2; cdr3_nt: TGTGCCAGCAGCGTATCGCGGGGGTTGCGGGAGACCCAGTACTTC; cdr3_aa: CASSVSRGLRETQYF
j_call: TRBJ2-7; v_call: TRBV5-1; clone_size: few; d_call: .; cdr3_nt: TGCGCCAGCAGCATAGCTGGGGAGCAGTACTTC; cdr3_aa: CASSIAGEQYF
j_call: TRBJ2-7; v_call: TRBV19; clone_size: .; d_call: .; cdr3_nt: TGTGCCAGTAGTGCCGAGGCTGAGAGCTCCTACGAGCAGTACTTC; cdr3_aa: CASSAEAESSYEQYF
j_call: TRBJ2-5; v_call: TRBV18; clone_size: .; d_call: TRBD2; cdr3_nt: TGTGCCAGCTCACTCGGACTAGCAGAGACCCAGTACTTC; cdr3_aa: CASSLGLAETQYF
j_call: TRBJ1-1; v_call: TRBV9; clone_size: .; d_call: .; cdr3_nt: TGTGCCAGCAGCGTAGTGTCCCAGAACACTGAAGCTTTCTTT; cdr3_aa: CASSVVSQNTEAFF
j_call: TRBJ1-6; v_call: TRBV6-5; clone_size: .; d_call: .; cdr3_nt: TGTGCCAGCAAGTCGAGGGAGGGATCACCCCTCCACTTT; cdr3_aa: CASKSREGSPLHF
j_call: TRBJ2-7; v_call: TRBV7-2; clone_size: .; d_call: .; cdr3_nt: TGTGCCAGCAGTCACGGACAGAGCTCCTACGAGCAGTACTTC; cdr3_aa: CASSHGQSSYEQYF
j_call: TRBJ1-1; v_call: TRBV7-2; clone_size: .; d_call: .; cdr3_nt: TGTGCCAGCAGCCTCCCTGGGGCAGGGCGAAACACTGAAGCTTTCTTT; cdr3_aa: CASSLPGAGRNTEAFF
j_call: TRBJ2-2; v_call: TRBV9; clone_size: .; d_call: TRBD2; cdr3_nt: TGTGCCAGCAGCTCCTCAAGGACTAGCGGGGGAAACACCGGGGAGCTGTTTTTT; cdr3_aa: CASSSSRTSGGNTGELFF
j_call: TRBJ1-2; v_call: TRBV28; clone_size: few; d_call: TRBD1; cdr3_nt: TGTGCCAGCAGTCCCGGGGGGACAGGGGCCAACTATGGCTACACCTTC; cdr3_aa: CASSPGGTGANYGYTF
j_call: TRBJ2-7; v_call: TRBV5-5; clone_size: .; d_call: TRBD2; cdr3_nt: TGTGCCAGCAGCTTGGATTACCTAGCGGGAATCTACGAGCAGTACTTC; cdr3_aa: CASSLDYLAGIYEQYF
j_call: TRBJ1-2; v_call: TRBV3-1/TRBV3-2; clone_size: .; d_call: .; cdr3_nt: TGTGCCAGCAGCAAAGTAACAGGAAACTATGGCTACACCTTC; cdr3_aa: CASSKVTGNYGYTF
j_call: TRBJ1-3; v_call: TRBV9; clone_size: .; d_call: .; cdr3_nt: TGTGCCAGCAGCGTAGGGGCTAATGACGGGAGCTCTGGAAACACCATATATTTT; cdr3_aa: CASSVGANDGSSGNTIYF
j_call: TRBJ2-7; v_call: TRBV3-1/TRBV3-2; clone_size: .; d_call: .; cdr3_nt: TGTGCCAGCAGCCCAGACGGGGTCGAGCAGTACTTC; cdr3_aa: CASSPDGVEQYF
j_call: TRBJ2-2; v_call: TRBV11-2; clone_size: .; d_call: TRBD2; cdr3_nt: TGTGCCAGCAGCTCTCGGGGCGGGGGAAGTCCGGTCACCGGGGAGCTGTTTTTT; cdr3_aa: CASSSRGGGSPVTGELFF
j_call: TRBJ1-1; v_call: TRBV6-5; clone_size: once; d_call: .; cdr3_nt: TGTGCCAGCAGTTACGAGCCTGCCGTCCTGAACACTGAAGCTTTCTTT; cdr3_aa: CASSYEPAVLNTEAFF
j_call: TRBJ2-7; v_call: TRBV4-1; clone_size: few; d_call: .; cdr3_nt: TGCGCCAGCAGCCACTCTACCGATTCCTCCTACGAGCAGTACTTC; cdr3_aa: CASSHSTDSSYEQYF
j_call: TRBJ2-2; v_call: TRBV11-2; clone_size: .; d_call: .; cdr3_nt: TGTGCCAGCAGCTTCTCAGGGGTGCGCACCGGGGAGCTGTTTTTT; cdr3_aa: CASSFSGVRTGELFF
j_call: TRBJ2-2; v_call: TRBV24-1; clone_size: .; d_call: TRBD1; cdr3_nt: TGTGCCACCAGTGATCCAGGACAGGGCTTGGCCGGGGAGCTGTTTTTT; cdr3_aa: CATSDPGQGLAGELFF
j_call: TRBJ1-3; v_call: TRBV28; clone_size: .; d_call: .; cdr3_nt: TGTGCCAGCAGTTTTATGGCACAGCCTGGAAACACCATATATTTT; cdr3_aa: CASSFMAQPGNTIYF
j_call: TRBJ1-4; v_call: TRBV28; clone_size: once; d_call: .; cdr3_nt: TGTGCCAGTAGAAGTCACAATCCCGAGGGTGAAAAACTGTTTTTT; cdr3_aa: CASRSHNPEGEKLFF
j_call: TRBJ2-7; v_call: TRBV2; clone_size: .; d_call: TRBD1; cdr3_nt: TGTGCCAGCTGGGACAGTCCCTACGAGCAGTACTTC; cdr3_aa: CASWDSPYEQYF
j_call: TRBJ1-2; v_call: TRBV5-8; clone_size: .; d_call: .; cdr3_nt: TGTGCCAGCAGCTTGTCCGGGTCCTATGGCTACACCTTC; cdr3_aa: CASSLSGSYGYTF
j_call: TRBJ2-3; v_call: TRBV20-1; clone_size: .; d_call: .; cdr3_nt: TGCAGTGCTAGAGAGAGAGATACGCAGTATTTT; cdr3_aa: CSARERDTQYF
j_call: TRBJ2-7; v_call: TRBV27; clone_size: .; d_call: .; cdr3_nt: TGTGCCAGCAGGACTAGCTCCTACGAGCAGTACTTC; cdr3_aa: CASRTSSYEQYF
j_call: TRBJ1-1; v_call: TRBV18; clone_size: .; d_call: .; cdr3_nt: TGTGCCAGCTCACCACCGAACGGGAGAGCTGAAGCTTTCTTT; cdr3_aa: CASSPPNGRAEAFF
j_call: TRBJ2-1; v_call: TRBV4-3; clone_size: .; d_call: .; cdr3_nt: TGCGCCAGCAGCCAAGTATCGGGGTTTGAGCAGTTCTTC; cdr3_aa: CASSQVSGFEQFF
j_call: TRBJ1-5; v_call: TRBV10-3; clone_size: .; d_call: TRBD1; cdr3_nt: TGTGCCATCAGTAACGAGGGGGCCTTGAGCAATCAGCCCCAGCATTTT; cdr3_aa: CAISNEGALSNQPQHF
j_call: TRBJ1-3; v_call: TRBV30; clone_size: .; d_call: TRBD1; cdr3_nt: TGTGCCTGGACACAGGACAGGTTCTCTGGAAACACCATATATTTT; cdr3_aa: CAWTQDRFSGNTIYF
j_call: TRBJ2-1; v_call: TRBV7-2; clone_size: .; d_call: TRBD2; cdr3_nt: TGTGCCAGCAGCTCGGCGGGGGTCTACAATGAGCAGTTCTTC; cdr3_aa: CASSSAGVYNEQFF
j_call: TRBJ2-1; v_call: TRBV29-1; clone_size: .; d_call: .; cdr3_nt: TGCAGCGTTGTCCTAGCGTTGTCCTACAATGAGCAGTTCTTC; cdr3_aa: CSVVLALSYNEQFF
j_call: TRBJ2-5; v_call: TRBV19; clone_size: .; d_call: TRBD2; cdr3_nt: TGTGCCAGTAATATGGGACTACAAGAGACCCAGTACTTC; cdr3_aa: CASNMGLQETQYF
j_call: TRBJ2-6; v_call: TRBV6-5; clone_size: once; d_call: .; cdr3_nt: TGTGCCAGCACCCCCGTTCAGTCTGGGGCCAACGTCCTGACTTTC; cdr3_aa: CASTPVQSGANVLTF
j_call: TRBJ2-1; v_call: TRBV7-2; clone_size: .; d_call: TRBD1; cdr3_nt: TGTGCCAGCAGCAAATGGGGACAGGGCGGCTTCAATGAGCAGTTCTTC; cdr3_aa: CASSKWGQGGFNEQFF
j_call: TRBJ1-6; v_call: TRBV9; clone_size: .; d_call: .; cdr3_nt: TGTGCCAGCAGCGTAGGGGGTAGGGAGGGTTCACCCCTCCACTTT; cdr3_aa: CASSVGGREGSPLHF
j_call: TRBJ1-5; v_call: TRBV15; clone_size: once; d_call: TRBD1; cdr3_nt: TGTGCCACCAGCGTGGACAGGGGGGCTCAGCCCCAGCATTTT; cdr3_aa: CATSVDRGAQPQHF